Each of the 6 T cell receptor beta chains below was sequenced from the same sample in a study of blood T cell repertoires in COVID-19. Clones were read by immunoSEQ multiplex PCR, and TCRdb kept only the in-frame ones, dropping some. This sample has about 130,000 clones; more than 75% occur once, and the top ten carry about 4%. Sequenced: peripheral blood. Receptors were obtained from a man in his fifties or sixties with active COVID-19.

The rearrangement links TRBV19 to TRBJ1-5; the D gene is possibly TRBD1 (6 bases). Germline CDR1 reads LNHDA; CDR2 reads SQIVND (reference sequence). The CDR3 runs to 15 residues. Trimming removed 5 bases from V and 0 bases from J, with 11 bases in between. CDR3 loop: CASSWGTTSNQPQHF. CDR3 nucleotides: TGTGCCAGTAGTTGGGGGACAACTAGCAATCAGCCCCAGCATTTT.

This clone was observed a single time. This chain joins TRBV29-1 and TRBJ1-1, with D uncertain. Germline V gene sequence: CDR1 SQVTM, CDR2 ANQGSEA. V was cut by 1 base and J by 1 base, with 4 bases left in between. The CDR3 spans 12 residues. The CDR3 protein is CSVEVSNTEAFF. Written as DNA, the CDR3 is TGCAGCGTTGAAGTCTCGAACACTGAAGCTTTCTTT.

This clone showed up just once. The V and J genes are TRBV29-1 and TRBJ1-5; D not resolved. V was shortened by 7 bases and J by 0 bases, with 13 bases between the two germline ends. The CDR3 sequence is 14 residues long. Germline CDR1 is SQVTM and CDR2 is ANQGSEA. CDR3 sequence: CSAVDNNSNQPQHF. In DNA form, the CDR3 reads TGCAGCGCCGTTGACAACAATAGCAATCAGCCCCAGCATTTT.

Only one count was recorded for this clone. The genes are TRBV6-1 and TRBJ2-1; the match to TRBD1 covers 8 bases. Germline trimming cut 3 bases from V and 7 bases from J; bases unmatched to any gene: 8. Germline CDR1 and CDR2: MNHNS and SASEGT. This CDR3 is built from 15 residues. The CDR3 spells CASSDRANRGNEQFF. In DNA form, the CDR3 reads TGTGCCAGCAGTGACAGGGCCAACAGGGGGAATGAGCAGTTCTTC.

The chain joins TRBV4-1 to TRBJ2-5; 12 bases agree with TRBD2. Losses at the gene ends were 3 bases for V and 3 bases for J; bases not matched to a gene: 2. Germline V gene lookup returns CDR1 MGHRA and CDR2 YSYEKL. The CDR3 is 15 amino acids. This CDR3 reads CASSHLAGGKETQYF. The CDR3 coding sequence is TGCGCCAGCAGCCATCTAGCGGGGGGGAAAGAGACCCAGTACTTC.

This chain connects TRBV4-1 to TRBJ1-1, with no clear D. This CDR3 has 14 amino acids. Germline V gives CDR1 MGHRA, CDR2 YSYEKL. V lost 1 base and J 0 bases, leaving 6 bases between the germline ends. The CDR3 here is CASSQGPVNTEAFF. The CDR3 bases are TGCGCCAGCAGCCAAGGTCCCGTGAACACTGAAGCTTTCTTT.